A single sample is the source of the 27 T cell receptor beta chains below, sequenced in a study of blood T cell repertoires in COVID-19. Produced via immunoSEQ multiplex PCR; TCRdb's table is partial and in-frame only. This table has more than 75,000 clones, 88% appearing once. Specimen: peripheral blood. All receptors come from a woman over 75 with active COVID-19.

The V gene is TRBV11-3, the J gene TRBJ2-3, with D maybe TRBD1 (5 bases). The V gene lost 5 bases and the J gene lost 4 bases, with 13 bases spanning the gap. The CDR3 consists of 14 residues. CDR1 and CDR2 from the germline V gene are SGHNT and YENEEA. CDR3 in amino acids: CASSLRLGPDTQYF. In DNA, the CDR3 is TGTGCCAGCAGCCTCCGGTTGGGGCCAGATACGCAGTATTTT.

With regard to this clone: This specimen includes other DNA sequences encoding the same CDR3. The chain couples TRBV28 to TRBJ1-4; D is undetermined. Trimming stripped 4 bases from V and 0 bases from J, with 6 bases between. Germline-derived CDR1 and CDR2 are MDHEN and SYDVKM. The CDR3 contains 14 residues. The CDR3 protein is CASSWSATNEKLFF. In DNA, the CDR3 is TGTGCCAGCAGTTGGTCGGCAACTAATGAAAAACTGTTTTTT.

In DNA form, the CDR3 reads TGTGCCAGCAGGGCCGGGACTAGCGTCACCTACGAGCAGTACTTC. Translated, it gives CASRAGTSVTYEQYF. This sequence joins TRBV5-4 and TRBJ2-7, with TRBD2 matching 10 bases. This CDR3 contains 15 residues. The J segment lost 2 bases and the V segment lost 5 bases, leaving 7 bases of the junction unmatched. The germline V gene encodes CDR1 SGHNT and CDR2 YYREEE (reference sequence).

This sequence joins TRBV28 and TRBJ1-1; weak D call: TRBD1 (5 bases). The CDR3 consists of 13 residues. The germline V gene encodes CDR1 MDHEN and CDR2 SYDVKM. V dropped 3 bases and J dropped 4 bases, with 9 bases sitting between them. CDR3 nucleotides: TGTGCCAGCAGTTTGCGCACAGGCACTGAAGCTTTCTTT. Translation: CASSLRTGTEAFF.

The genes are TRBV7-9 and TRBJ2-6; possible D gene TRBD1, 5 bases. The V and J ends lost 7 bases and 0 bases respectively, with 16 bases between them. The CDR3 is 17 residues long. The germline V gene encodes CDR1 SEHNR and CDR2 FQNEAQ (reference sequence). The CDR3 DNA sequence: TGTGCCAGCAACACATGGGGCAGGCTCTCTGGGGCCAACGTCCTGACTTTC. This translates into CASNTWGRLSGANVLTF.

The V call is TRBV5-1, the J call TRBJ2-1; 12 bases align to TRBD2. Germline assignment: CDR1 SGHRS and CDR2 YFSETQ. The V gene end was trimmed by 0 bases and the J gene end by 7 bases; junction bases not matched to a gene: 8. The CDR3 is 17 amino acids. The CDR3 region has the DNA TGCGCCAGCAGCTTGGAGGTAGTAGGACTAGCGGGAAATGAGCAGTTCTTC. Encoded protein: CASSLEVVGLAGNEQFF.

The J gene is TRBJ1-1, the V gene TRBV6-5; D might be TRBD1 (5 bases). CDR1 and CDR2 (germline): MNHEY, SVGAGI. The length of the CDR3 is 15 residues. V was trimmed by 5 bases and J by 5 bases, leaving 18 bases between them. The CDR3 DNA sequence: TGTGCCAGCAGTCTACTGAACACGGGGGGGACTGAAGCTTTCTTT. It is translated as CASSLLNTGGTEAFF.

The chain combines TRBV4-2 with TRBJ1-5; TRBD1 matches at 12 bases. V gave up 3 bases and J gave up 5 bases; unmatched junction bases: 5. This CDR3 contains 16 residues. CDR1 and CDR2 (germline): LGHNA, YNFKEQ. The CDR3 coding sequence is TGTGCCAGCAGCCAGGGGACAGGGGGCAGCGATCAGCCCCAGCATTTT. This sequence encodes CASSQGTGGSDQPQHF.

V and J are TRBV6-5 and TRBJ1-6; D uncertain. Germline CDR1 is MNHEY and CDR2 is SVGAGI. Trimming shortened V by 8 bases and J by 10 bases, and 9 bases separated the two germline ends. The CDR3 sequence is 11 residues long. The CDR3: CASRSVSPLHF. The CDR3 nucleotides are TGTGCCAGCCGGTCGGTATCACCCCTCCACTTT.

The chain combines TRBV7-9 with TRBJ2-1; D may be TRBD1 (6 bases). CDR1 SEHNR and CDR2 FQNEAQ come from the germline V gene (reference sequence). The CDR3 contains 15 residues. V lost 6 bases and J lost 0, with 12 bases in between. CDR3 in amino acids: CASSPDRLSYNEQFF. In DNA form, the CDR3 reads TGTGCCAGCAGTCCAGACAGGCTCTCCTACAATGAGCAGTTCTTC.

This chain joins TRBV6-2 or TRBV6-3 and TRBJ2-1; 7 bases match TRBD2. Germline CDR1 reads MNHEY; CDR2 reads SVGEGT. The CDR3 contains 16 residues. V was clipped by 2 bases and J by 2 bases; unmatched bases: 6. CDR3 protein: CASSYMSGEPYNEQFF. The CDR3 DNA reads TGTGCCAGCAGTTACATGAGCGGGGAACCCTACAATGAGCAGTTCTTC.

The rearrangement joins TRBV3-1 (or the pseudogene TRBV3-2) to TRBJ2-5; 13 bases match TRBD2. There are 15 residues in the CDR3. The ends lost 2 bases at V and 4 bases at J; junction bases unmatched: 1. In germline, CDR1 is LGHDT, CDR2 YNNKEL (reference sequence). DNA for the CDR3: TGTGCCAGCAGCCAAAGGACTAGCGGGAGAGAGACCCAGTACTTC. It yields the protein CASSQRTSGRETQYF.

The J gene is TRBJ2-7, the V gene TRBV15; D is possibly TRBD2 (6 bases). The germline V gene encodes CDR1 LNHNV and CDR2 YYDKDF (reference sequence). V shed 8 bases and J shed 10 bases, with 12 bases lying between them. This CDR3 spans 10 amino acids. The CDR3 DNA is TGTGCCACCTTCGGAGGGTATCAGTACTTC. Translating gives CATFGGYQYF. The full variable domain, with the rest looked up from reference TRBV15 and TRBJ2-7, is DAMVIQNPRYQVTQFGKPVTLSCSQTLNHNVMYWYQQKSSQAPKLLFHYYDKDFNNEADTPDNFQSRRPNTSFCFLDIRSPGLGDTAMYLCATFGGYQYFGPGTRLTVT.

The chain is built from TRBV18 and TRBJ2-7; 11 bases line up with TRBD2. Germline V lookup: CDR1 KGHSH, CDR2 LQKENI. The CDR3 loop spans 14 amino acids. The V gene end was trimmed by 6 bases and the J gene end by 3 bases; junction bases not matched to a gene: 4. In nucleotides, the CDR3 is TGTGCCAGCTCCCCGACTAGCGGGATCTACGAGCAGTACTTC. Its translation is CASSPTSGIYEQYF.

The chain couples TRBV7-3 to TRBJ2-7; 10 bases are a match to TRBD2. J gave up 2 bases and V 1 base, and 11 bases lay outside the gene matches. The CDR3 is 18 residues long. Germline V lookup: CDR1 SGHTA, CDR2 FQGTGA. The DNA for the CDR3 is TGTGCCAGCAGCTTAAGGACTAGCGGAATATACGACGCCTACGAGCAGTACTTC. This codes for CASSLRTSGIYDAYEQYF.

The CDR3 bases are TGTGCTAGTGGTCGACAGGACAACACTGAAGCTTTCTTT. Translated: CASGRQDNTEAFF. V is TRBV12-5 and J is TRBJ1-1, with D tentatively TRBD1 (6 bases). Germline values: CDR1 LGHNT, CDR2 FRNRAP. V shed 5 bases and J shed 2 bases, with 9 bases lying between them. This CDR3 spans 13 amino acids. Drawing the rest from reference TRBV12-5 and TRBJ1-1, the complete variable domain is DARVTQTPRHKVTEMGQEVTMRCQPILGHNTVFWYRQTMMQGLELLAYFRNRAPLDDSGMPKDRFSAEMPDATLATLKIQPSEPRDSAVYFCASGRQDNTEAFFGQGTRLTVV.

The gene calls are TRBV19 and TRBJ1-1; 7 nucleotides line up with TRBD1. V lost 4 bases to trimming and J lost 0 bases; unmatched junction nucleotides: 8. Germline V gives CDR1 LNHDA, CDR2 SQIVND (reference sequence). The CDR3 sequence is 16 residues long. The CDR3 region has the DNA TGTGCCAGTAGTAACAAACAGGGGATAGTGAACACTGAAGCTTTCTTT. Protein product: CASSNKQGIVNTEAFF.

The genes are TRBV6-2 or TRBV6-3 and TRBJ2-3; TRBD2 matches at 8 bases. V was clipped by 4 bases and J by 1 base; unmatched bases: 4. The CDR3 is made up of 15 amino acids. Germline V lookup: CDR1 MNHEY, CDR2 SVGEGT. The CDR3 bases are TGTGCCAGCAGTTCCCGAGCGGGGGGCACAGATACGCAGTATTTT. Protein product: CASSSRAGGTDTQYF.

The rearrangement joins TRBV7-2 to TRBJ2-3; D not resolved. Germline values: CDR1 SGHTA, CDR2 FQGNSA. V was clipped by 0 bases and J by 6 bases, with 10 bases between them. The CDR3 is made up of 14 amino acids. This chain's CDR3 is CASSLALQADTQYF. As DNA, the CDR3 is TGTGCCAGCAGCTTAGCGCTTCAGGCGGATACGCAGTATTTT.

This chain connects TRBV12-3 or TRBV12-4 to TRBJ2-1; weak D call: TRBD2 (5 bases). The CDR3 runs 12 residues. V was shortened by 6 bases and J by 6 bases, with 9 bases between the two germline ends. CDR3 in amino acids: CASRRAANEQFF. In nucleotides, the CDR3 is TGTGCCAGCAGGCGAGCGGCCAATGAGCAGTTCTTC.

This chain joins TRBV4-3 and TRBJ2-1; D is unresolved. This CDR3 comprises 16 residues. The V gene lost 1 base and the J gene lost 4 bases, with 14 bases spanning the gap. From germline, CDR1 is LGHNA and CDR2 YSLEER. CDR3 amino acids: CASSQGSGPRYNEQFF. In DNA, the CDR3 is TGCGCCAGCAGCCAAGGATCAGGCCCACGATACAATGAGCAGTTCTTC.

The chain links TRBV19 to TRBJ2-3, with TRBD1 matching over 7 bases. Germline V gene lookup returns CDR1 LNHDA and CDR2 SQIVND (reference sequence). J was trimmed by 8 bases and V by 6 bases; bases with no gene match: 8. This CDR3 is 13 amino acids long. The CDR3 nucleotides are TGTGCCAGTAGGGCGACAGGGAGCGGTACGCAGTATTTT. Its translation: CASRATGSGTQYF.

V and J are TRBV5-4 and TRBJ2-1; 12 positions match TRBD1. The trim removed 4 bases at V and 6 bases at J, leaving 5 bases unmatched. Per germline, CDR1 SGHNT and CDR2 YYREEE (reference sequence). CDR3 length: 15 residues. The CDR3: CASSGRDRGPNEQFF. In DNA form, the CDR3 reads TGTGCCAGCAGCGGCCGGGACAGGGGGCCCAATGAGCAGTTCTTC.

The chain recombines TRBV28 with TRBJ2-6; 9 bases match TRBD2. This CDR3 has 19 amino acids. Germline V gene lookup returns CDR1 MDHEN and CDR2 SYDVKM. V was clipped by 4 bases and J by 3 bases; unmatched bases: 13. CDR3 sequence: CASSSPSSGRFGGANVLTF. As DNA, the CDR3 is TGTGCCAGCAGTTCTCCTTCAAGCGGGAGGTTTGGTGGGGCCAACGTCCTGACTTTC.

V and J are TRBV28 and TRBJ2-3; D might be TRBD1 (6 bases). The CDR3 length is 19 residues. Trimming removed 3 bases from V and 0 bases from J, with 22 bases in between. Germline assignment: CDR1 MDHEN and CDR2 SYDVKM. The CDR3 region has the DNA TGTGCCAGCAGTTTTTTGAGGGGGTCGGGGTACTCTAGCACAGATACGCAGTATTTT. This sequence encodes CASSFLRGSGYSSTDTQYF.

The chain employs TRBV19 and TRBJ1-1, with TRBD1 matching over 7 bases. Germline CDR1 and CDR2: LNHDA and SQIVND (reference sequence). This CDR3 is 17 amino acids long. V gave up 2 bases and J gave up 1 base; unmatched junction bases: 10. CDR3 in DNA: TGTGCCAGTAGTATAAGACAGGGAGGAGGCCCGAACACTGAAGCTTTCTTT. Protein sequence: CASSIRQGGGPNTEAFF.

The chain couples TRBV5-4 to TRBJ1-2, with 8 positions matching TRBD1. The CDR3 has 14 amino acids. The germline V gene encodes CDR1 SGHNT and CDR2 YYREEE (reference sequence). With 3 bases clipped from V and 4 bases from J, the junction kept 5 bases outside the gene matches. For the CDR3, the DNA is TGTGCCAGCAGCTACGGACAGGGTGGCTATGGCTACACCTTC. Protein sequence: CASSYGQGGYGYTF.